What follows are 15 T cell receptor beta chains derived from one specimen sequenced in a study of blood T cells in healthy people across ages. Through a sample-barcoded 5' primer and a J-beta primer mix, a second PCR was run for about 6 to 11 cycles. Via MiXCR, TCRdb re-called the 5' RACE reads, giving one row per CDR3 protein. The data show hundreds of thousands of distinct CDR3 sequences, roughly 43% seen once. Specimen: blood. These receptors all stem from an elderly man in good health.

Points on this clonotype: This could be a read error, since a much larger clone is one nucleotide away. V is TRBV28 and J is TRBJ2-1; TRBD2 is a possible D gene (6 bases). The germline V gene encodes CDR1 MDHEN and CDR2 SYDVKM. Trimming took off 6 bases at V and 3 bases at J, with 15 bases between the two ends. The CDR3 sequence is 15 residues long. This CDR3 reads CASSPPGLNYNEQFF. The CDR3, as DNA: TGTGCCAGCAGCCCCCCGGGACTGAACTACAATGAGCAGTTCTTC.

In this sample, this clonotype turned up many times. CDR3 bases: TGTGCCAGCAGCTTAATAGAGGGAGGGCGGGAGACCCAGTACTTC. Translation gives CASSLIEGGRETQYF. The chain recombines TRBV11-2 with TRBJ2-5, with TRBD2 matching over 7 bases. The V gene's germline CDR1 is SGHAT and CDR2 FQNNGV. The CDR3 sequence is 15 residues long. The junction had 8 bases not matched to a gene; V was cut back by 2 bases and J by 5 bases.

DNA of the CDR3: TGCGCCAGCAGCTTAGGTCACGGCACAGATACGCAGTATTTT. Amino acid sequence: CASSLGHGTDTQYF. The chain links TRBV5-1 to TRBJ2-3; D is unclear. The CDR3 runs 14 residues. The V gene lost 2 bases and the J gene lost 1 base, with 8 bases spanning the gap. The germline V gene encodes CDR1 SGHRS and CDR2 YFSETQ.

This clonotype was seen a handful of times. The chain joins TRBV20-1 to TRBJ2-3; 7 bases line up with TRBD2. V lost 8 bases to trimming and J lost 0 bases; unmatched junction nucleotides: 11. Germline CDR1 and CDR2: DFQATT and SNEGSKA (reference sequence). This CDR3 has 15 residues. The CDR3 DNA sequence: TGCAGTTCAACCCCTGCTAGCGGTAGCACAGATACGCAGTATTTT. Residues: CSSTPASGSTDTQYF.

This clonotype was detected only a few times. The chain couples TRBV20-1 to TRBJ2-5; perhaps D is TRBD1 or TRBD2 (5 bases each). Between the trimmed V and J ends, which lost 6 bases and 4 bases, there was a span of 18 bases. Germline V gene sequence: CDR1 DFQATT, CDR2 SNEGSKA (reference sequence). CDR3 length equals 14 residues. The CDR3 loop is CSASRDAVGETQYF. The CDR3 DNA reads TGCAGTGCCTCCCGGGACGCGGTCGGAGAGACCCAGTACTTC.

This sequence joins TRBV12-3 or TRBV12-4 and TRBJ2-3, with 8 nucleotides matching TRBD1. There are 16 residues in the CDR3. V dropped 5 bases and J dropped 3; count of bases not matched to a gene: 10. DNA of the CDR3: TGTGCCAGCAGTCATGGACAGGGAAGGAGGACAGATACGCAGTATTTT. Protein product: CASSHGQGRRTDTQYF.

This sequence joins TRBV11-2 and TRBJ2-1, with 9 bases aligning to TRBD2. With V trimmed by 4 bases and J by 7 bases, 11 bases remained unmatched. The CDR3 is made up of 16 amino acids. Germline lookup yields CDR1 SGHAT and CDR2 FQNNGV. The CDR3 region is CASSSQLSGGSNEQFF. The CDR3 bases are TGTGCCAGCAGCTCGCAACTTAGCGGGGGCTCTAATGAGCAGTTCTTC.

The chain employs TRBV7-2 and TRBJ2-3, with D unresolved. This CDR3 has 12 residues. Trimming stripped 2 bases from V and 7 bases from J, with 7 bases between. In germline, CDR1 is SGHTA, CDR2 FQGNSA. The CDR3 DNA reads as TGTGCCAGCAGCTTATTGGGTAATACGCAGTATTTT. This codes for CASSLLGNTQYF.

The table lists this clonotype with a few counts. This may be a read error: a much more frequent sequence differs by one nucleotide. This chain links TRBV6-6 with TRBJ2-1; 7 bases are a match to TRBD2. The CDR3 is made up of 14 amino acids. V lost 5 bases and J lost 5; bases outside the gene matches: 6. In germline, CDR1 is MNHNY, CDR2 SVGAGI (reference sequence). The CDR3 reads CASSDFSGNNEQFF. The CDR3 nucleotides are TGTGCCAGCAGTGACTTCAGCGGGAACAATGAGCAGTTCTTC.

The V gene is TRBV7-2, the J gene TRBJ1-4; D is perhaps TRBD1 (5 bases). V was trimmed by 3 bases and J by 7 bases, leaving 15 bases between them. The CDR3 covers 15 residues. Germline V lookup: CDR1 SGHTA, CDR2 FQGNSA. DNA for the CDR3: TGTGCCAGCAGCTTCTCCTGGAGGGGCGGTGAAAAACTGTTTTTT. Translation: CASSFSWRGGEKLFF.

This clonotype has just a few counts. The chain uses TRBV7-9 and TRBJ2-1, with TRBD1 matching 10 bases. The germline gives CDR1 SEHNR, CDR2 FQNEAQ (reference sequence). The CDR3 covers 14 residues. Trimming removed 4 bases from V and 6 bases from J; junction bases left unmatched: 3. The CDR3 protein is CASSWDRGGNEQFF. The CDR3 DNA reads TGTGCCAGCAGCTGGGACAGGGGCGGCAATGAGCAGTTCTTC.

Worth noting for this clonotype: A much larger clone is a single base away; this may be a read error. This chain joins TRBV9 and TRBJ1-1, with D uncertain. V was cut by 0 bases and J by 1 base, with 7 bases left in between. The CDR3 has 14 amino acids. CDR1 is SGDLS and CDR2 is YYNGEE in the germline V gene. The CDR3 loop is CASSVVAGNTEAFF. The CDR3 nucleotides read TGTGCCAGCAGCGTAGTTGCAGGGAACACTGAAGCTTTCTTT.

The V gene is TRBV9, the J gene TRBJ1-1; weak D call: TRBD1 (6 bases). The germline V gene has CDR1 SGDLS and CDR2 YYNGEE. V was shortened by 3 bases and J by 1 base, with 22 bases between the two germline ends. The CDR3 has 18 amino acids. The CDR3 here is CASSAEGETGRGNTEAFF. In DNA, the CDR3 is TGTGCCAGCAGCGCAGAAGGAGAGACAGGTCGGGGGAACACTGAAGCTTTCTTT.

The J gene is TRBJ2-3, the V gene TRBV12-3 or TRBV12-4, with D perhaps matching TRBD1 (6 bases). The CDR3 extends over 22 amino acids. Trimming stripped 4 bases from V and 1 base from J, with 33 bases between. The CDR3 DNA is TGTGCCAGCAGTTGGGGAACAGGGATTTGGCGGTCCAATGGGGCGGGCACAGATACGCAGTATTTT. Its protein is CASSWGTGIWRSNGAGTDTQYF.

V and J are TRBV30 and TRBJ2-3; 7 bases are shared with TRBD1. The germline gives CDR1 GTSNPN, CDR2 SVGIG (reference sequence). Losses at the gene ends were 0 bases for V and 5 bases for J; bases not matched to a gene: 8. The CDR3 covers 15 residues. The chain's CDR3 is CAWSVRAGGLDTQYF. In nucleotides, the CDR3 is TGTGCCTGGAGTGTACGGGCAGGGGGTTTAGATACGCAGTATTTT.